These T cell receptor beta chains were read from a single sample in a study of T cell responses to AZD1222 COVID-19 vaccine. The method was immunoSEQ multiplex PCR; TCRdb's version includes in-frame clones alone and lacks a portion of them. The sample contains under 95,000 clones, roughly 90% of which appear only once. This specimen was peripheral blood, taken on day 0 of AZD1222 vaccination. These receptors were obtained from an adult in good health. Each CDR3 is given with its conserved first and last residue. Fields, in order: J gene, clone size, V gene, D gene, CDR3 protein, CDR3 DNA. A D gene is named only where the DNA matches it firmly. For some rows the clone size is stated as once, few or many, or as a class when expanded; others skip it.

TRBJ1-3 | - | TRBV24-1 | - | CATLTGNTIYF | TGTGCCACTCTTACTGGAAACACCATATATTTT
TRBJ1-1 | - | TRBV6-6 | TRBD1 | CASSPTGAMNTEAFF | TGTGCCAGCAGTCCAACAGGGGCCATGAACACTGAAGCTTTCTTT
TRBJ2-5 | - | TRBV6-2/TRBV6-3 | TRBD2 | CASSPAGGEETQYF | TGTGCCAGCAGCCCAGCGGGGGGCGAGGAGACCCAGTACTTC
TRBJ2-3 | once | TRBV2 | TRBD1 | CASSAQKGAPDTQYF | TGTGCCAGCAGTGCCCAGAAGGGGGCCCCAGATACGCAGTATTTT
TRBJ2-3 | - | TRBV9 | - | CASSGNLDTQYF | TGTGCCAGCAGTGGGAATCTGGATACGCAGTATTTT
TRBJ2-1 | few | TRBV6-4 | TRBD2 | CASSEASGGANEQFF | TGTGCCAGCAGTGAGGCTAGCGGGGGGGCGAATGAGCAGTTCTTC
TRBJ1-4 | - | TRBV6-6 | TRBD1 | CASGPYDREYLFF | TGTGCCAGCGGACCATACGACAGGGAGTATCTGTTTTTT
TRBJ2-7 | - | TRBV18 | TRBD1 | CASSTGGSSYEQYF | TGTGCCAGCTCGACAGGGGGCTCCTCCTACGAGCAGTACTTC
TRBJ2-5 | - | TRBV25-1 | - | CASSEPRSVAGLETQYF | TGTGCCAGCAGTGAACCGCGCTCGGTGGCGGGGTTGGAGACCCAGTACTTC
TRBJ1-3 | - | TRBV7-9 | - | CASSNRASGNTIYF | TGTGCCAGCAGCAACAGGGCGTCGGGAAACACCATATATTTT
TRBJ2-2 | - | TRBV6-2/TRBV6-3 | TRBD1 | CASSLTGANTGELFF | TGTGCCAGCAGTTTGACAGGGGCCAACACCGGGGAGCTGTTTTTT
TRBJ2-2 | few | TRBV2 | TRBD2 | CASGTLGGSGELFF | TGTGCCAGCGGTACCCTCGGGGGGTCCGGGGAGCTGTTTTTT
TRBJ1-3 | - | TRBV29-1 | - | CSVVRQDRNTIYF | TGCAGCGTCGTCAGACAGGACAGAAACACCATATATTTT
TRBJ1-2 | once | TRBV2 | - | CASRRSSFYTF | TGTGCCAGCAGGCGGTCCTCCTTCTACACCTTC
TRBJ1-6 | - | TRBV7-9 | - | CASSFGDLPLHF | TGTGCCAGCAGCTTTGGAGATTTACCCCTCCACTTT
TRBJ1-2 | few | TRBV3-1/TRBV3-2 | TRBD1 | CASSGPGQGAAGYTF | TGTGCCAGCAGCGGTCCAGGACAGGGGGCGGCAGGCTACACCTTC
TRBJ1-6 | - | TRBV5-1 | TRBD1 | CASSLGQGDNSPLHF | TGCGCCAGCAGCTTGGGACAGGGGGATAATTCACCCCTCCACTTT
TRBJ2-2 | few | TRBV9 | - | CASSVEGGKLNTGELFF | TGTGCCAGCAGCGTAGAGGGGGGGAAGCTTAACACCGGGGAGCTGTTTTTT
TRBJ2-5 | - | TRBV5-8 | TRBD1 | CASRLGQGAFRETQYF | TGTGCCAGCAGATTAGGACAGGGGGCATTTCGGGAGACCCAGTACTTC
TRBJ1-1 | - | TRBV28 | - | CASVPGVTFEAFF | TGTGCCAGTGTACCGGGAGTAACCTTTGAAGCTTTCTTT
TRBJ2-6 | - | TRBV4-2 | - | CASSQDSSSGANVLTF | TGTGCCAGCAGCCAAGATTCCAGTTCAGGGGCCAACGTCCTGACTTTC
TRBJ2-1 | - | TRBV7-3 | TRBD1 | CASSLTGGTSNEQFF | TGTGCCAGCAGCCTGACAGGGGGCACTTCTAATGAGCAGTTCTTC
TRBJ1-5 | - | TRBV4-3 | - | CASSQDWGQPQHF | TGCGCCAGCAGCCAAGATTGGGGCCAGCCCCAGCATTTT
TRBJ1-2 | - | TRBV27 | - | CASSSSNFYGYTF | TGTGCCAGCAGTTCCTCGAACTTCTATGGCTACACCTTC
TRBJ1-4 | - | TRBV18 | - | CASSPERTSVWKLFF | TGTGCCAGCTCACCAGAGAGGACGTCGGTTTGGAAACTGTTTTTT
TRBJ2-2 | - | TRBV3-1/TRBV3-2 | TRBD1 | CASSLGTGDTGELFF | TGTGCCAGCAGCTTAGGGACAGGGGACACCGGGGAGCTGTTTTTT
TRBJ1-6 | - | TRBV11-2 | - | CASSSQVNGSPLHF | TGTGCCAGCAGTAGCCAGGTTAATGGTTCACCCCTCCACTTT
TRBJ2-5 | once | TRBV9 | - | CASSVVGGRETQYF | TGTGCCAGCAGCGTAGTTGGAGGCAGGGAGACCCAGTACTTC
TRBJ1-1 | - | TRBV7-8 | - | CASSLVAGVAEAFF | TGTGCCAGCAGCTTAGTCGCAGGGGTTGCTGAAGCTTTCTTT
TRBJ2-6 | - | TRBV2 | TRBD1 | CASGDRDHSGANVLTF | TGTGCCAGCGGAGACAGGGACCACTCTGGGGCCAACGTCCTGACTTTC
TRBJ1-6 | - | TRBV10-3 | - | CAISESGPSINSPLHF | TGTGCCATCAGTGAGTCTGGGCCGAGCATTAATTCACCCCTCCACTTT
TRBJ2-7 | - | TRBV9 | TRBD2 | CASSAPGGEQYF | TGTGCCAGCTCCGCACCGGGGGGCGAGCAGTACTTC
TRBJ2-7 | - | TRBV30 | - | CAWSPQLSPYEQYF | TGTGCCTGGAGTCCCCAGCTCAGCCCTTACGAGCAGTACTTC
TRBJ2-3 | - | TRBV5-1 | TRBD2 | CASSLTPTSGGKDTQYF | TGCGCCAGCAGCTTAACCCCGACTAGCGGGGGAAAAGATACGCAGTATTTT
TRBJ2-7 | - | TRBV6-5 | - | CASSSNYEQYF | TGTGCCAGCAGTTCAAACTACGAGCAGTACTTC
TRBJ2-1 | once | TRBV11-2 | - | CASSPFGDSNLSSYNEQFF | TGTGCCAGCAGCCCGTTCGGGGACTCAAACCTCAGCTCCTACAATGAGCAGTTCTTC
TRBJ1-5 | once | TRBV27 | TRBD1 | CASSLHPPGQGKGNQPQHF | TGTGCCAGCAGTTTACATCCGCCGGGACAGGGAAAGGGCAATCAGCCCCAGCATTTT
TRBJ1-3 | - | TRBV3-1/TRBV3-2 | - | CASSPGRDTIYF | TGTGCCAGCAGCCCAGGGCGAGACACCATATATTTT
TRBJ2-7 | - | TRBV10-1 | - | CASSVVHTGAGAQQQYF | TGCGCCAGCAGTGTTGTCCACACAGGGGCGGGGGCCCAACAGCAGTACTTC
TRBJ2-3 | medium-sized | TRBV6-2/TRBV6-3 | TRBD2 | CASSFGLATDTQYF | TGTGCCAGCAGTTTTGGACTAGCTACAGATACGCAGTATTTT
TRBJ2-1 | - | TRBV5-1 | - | CASSLEGGSYNEQFF | TGCGCCAGCAGCTTGGAGGGGGGTTCCTACAATGAGCAGTTCTTC
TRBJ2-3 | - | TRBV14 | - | CASSQWQGTDTQYF | TGTGCCAGCAGCCAGTGGCAGGGCACAGATACGCAGTATTTT
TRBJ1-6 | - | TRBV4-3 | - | CASSQTGTGKRNSPLHF | TGCGCCAGCAGCCAAACCGGGACGGGGAAACGGAATTCACCCCTCCACTTT
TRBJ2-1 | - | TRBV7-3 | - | CASQPGTFSSYNEQFF | TGTGCCAGCCAGCCGGGGACTTTTAGCTCCTACAATGAGCAGTTCTTC
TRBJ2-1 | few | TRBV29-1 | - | CSVEGPSQTGGDNEQFF | TGCAGCGTTGAAGGCCCCTCACAAACTGGTGGGGACAATGAGCAGTTCTTC
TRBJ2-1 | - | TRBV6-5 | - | CASSYNDSPRFF | TGTGCCAGCAGTTACAATGATAGCCCGAGGTTCTTC
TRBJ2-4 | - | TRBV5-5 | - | CASSPRLDMGRLAKNIQYF | TGTGCCAGCAGCCCCCGCCTCGACATGGGACGGTTAGCCAAAAACATTCAGTACTTC
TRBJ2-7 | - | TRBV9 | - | CASSVAVGASYEQYF | TGTGCCAGCAGCGTAGCGGTGGGGGCCTCCTACGAGCAGTACTTC